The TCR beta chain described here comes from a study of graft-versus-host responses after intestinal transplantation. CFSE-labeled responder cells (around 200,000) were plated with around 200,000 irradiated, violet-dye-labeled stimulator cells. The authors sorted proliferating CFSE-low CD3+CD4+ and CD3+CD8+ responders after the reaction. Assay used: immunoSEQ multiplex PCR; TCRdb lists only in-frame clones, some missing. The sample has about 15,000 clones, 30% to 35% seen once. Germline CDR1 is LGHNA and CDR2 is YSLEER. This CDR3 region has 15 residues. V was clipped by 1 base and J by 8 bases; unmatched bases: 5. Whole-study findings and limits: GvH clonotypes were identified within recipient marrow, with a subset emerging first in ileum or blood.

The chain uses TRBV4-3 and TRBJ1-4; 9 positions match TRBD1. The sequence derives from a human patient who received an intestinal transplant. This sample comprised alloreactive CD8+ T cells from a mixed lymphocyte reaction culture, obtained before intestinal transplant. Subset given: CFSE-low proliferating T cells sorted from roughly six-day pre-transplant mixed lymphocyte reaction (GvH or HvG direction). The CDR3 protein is CASSQGTGEGEKLFF. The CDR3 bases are TGCGCCAGCAGCCAAGGGACAGGGGAAGGGGAAAAACTGTTTTTT.